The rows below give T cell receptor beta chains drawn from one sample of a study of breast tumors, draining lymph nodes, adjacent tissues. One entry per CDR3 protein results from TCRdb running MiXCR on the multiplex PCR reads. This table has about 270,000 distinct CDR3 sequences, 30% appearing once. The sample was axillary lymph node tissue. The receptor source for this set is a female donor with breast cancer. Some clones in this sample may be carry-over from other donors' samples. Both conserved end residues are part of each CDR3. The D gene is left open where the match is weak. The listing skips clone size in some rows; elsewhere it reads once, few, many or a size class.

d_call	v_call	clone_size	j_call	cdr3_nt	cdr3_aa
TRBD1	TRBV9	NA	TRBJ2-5	TGTGCCAGCAGCTGGACAGGGACGGGGGAGACCCTGTCCTTC	CASSWTGTGETLSF
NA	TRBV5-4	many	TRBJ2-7	TGTGCCAGCAGCTTGGCTCCCGGACAACACTACGAGCAGTACTTC	CASSLAPGQHYEQYF
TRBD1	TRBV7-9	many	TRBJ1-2	TGTGCCAGCAGCTCGACAGGGACGGCTGGCTATGGCTACACCTTC	CASSSTGTAGYGYTF
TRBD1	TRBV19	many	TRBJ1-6	TGTGCCAGTAGTACGACAGGGGAAGATTCACCCCTCCACTTT	CASSTTGEDSPLHF
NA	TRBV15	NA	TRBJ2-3	TGTGCCACCAGCAGAGGACGGGGGGCGGATACGCAGTATTTT	CATSRGRGADTQYF
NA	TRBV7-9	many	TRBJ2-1	TGTGCCAGCAGCCCCCTGGGCGCTTACAATGAGCAGTTCTTC	CASSPLGAYNEQFF
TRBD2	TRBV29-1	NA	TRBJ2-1	TGCAGCGTTGGCGGGGCTCGCGGGAGTTGGGAGCAGTTCTTC	CSVGGARGSWEQFF
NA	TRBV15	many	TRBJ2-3	TGTGCCACCAGCAGAGTCACAGATACGCAGTATTTT	CATSRVTDTQYF
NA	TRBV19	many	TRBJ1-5	TGTGCCAGTAGTATAGGCGGCAGGGGAAATCAGCCCCAGCATTTT	CASSIGGRGNQPQHF
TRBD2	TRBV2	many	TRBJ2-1	TGTGCCAGCAGCGCCAGACTAGCGGGAGAGAGTAGCTCCTACAATGAGCAGTTCTTC	CASSARLAGESSSYNEQFF
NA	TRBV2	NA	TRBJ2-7	TGTGCCAGCAGTGAGCCCACCCGCTCCAACGAGCAGTACTTC	CASSEPTRSNEQYF
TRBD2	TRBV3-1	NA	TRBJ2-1	TGTGCCAGCAGCCCGTCTAGCGGCTACAATGAGCAGTTCTTC	CASSPSSGYNEQFF
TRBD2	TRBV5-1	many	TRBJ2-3	TGCGCCAGCAGCTTGGATCTAGCGGCTAGCACAGATACGCAGTATTTT	CASSLDLAASTDTQYF
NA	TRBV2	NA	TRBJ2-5	TGTGCCAGCAGTGGAAAGGAGACCCAGTACTTC	CASSGKETQYF
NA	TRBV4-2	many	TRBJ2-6	TGTGCCAGCAGCCAACGGGCTGGGGCCAACGTCCCGACTTTC	CASSQRAGANVPTF
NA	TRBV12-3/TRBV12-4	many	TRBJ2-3	TGTGCCAGCAGCCCTCTTACAGGGTTGTCAGATACGCAGTATTTT	CASSPLTGLSDTQYF
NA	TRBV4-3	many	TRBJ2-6	TGCGCCAGCAGCCAAGGGTACTACCCCGGTAATACCCTAAGCTCTGGGGCCAACGTCCTGACTTTC	CASSQGYYPGNTLSSGANVLTF
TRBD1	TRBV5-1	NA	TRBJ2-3	TGCGCCAGCAGCAGGGACAGGGAGACAGATACGCAGTATTTT	CASSRDRETDTQYF
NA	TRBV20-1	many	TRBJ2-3	TGCAGTGCTAGAGTGAGGTCCGGGACGGTAGATACGCAGTATTTT	CSARVRSGTVDTQYF
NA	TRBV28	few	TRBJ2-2	TGTGCCAGCATGGGAGGAGGATCCACCGGGGAGCTGTTTTTT	CASMGGGSTGELFF
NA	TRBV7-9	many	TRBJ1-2	TGTGCCAGCAGCTTAGATAGCGCGGTGTATGGCTACACCTTC	CASSLDSAVYGYTF
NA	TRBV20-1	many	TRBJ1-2	TGCAGTGCTAGTTCTTTCAGGGAGTTCGGCTATGGCTACACCTTC	CSASSFREFGYGYTF
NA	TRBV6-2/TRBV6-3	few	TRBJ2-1	TGTGCCACCGGGACACGATTAGCGGCGGGTAATGAGCAGTTCTTC	CATGTRLAAGNEQFF
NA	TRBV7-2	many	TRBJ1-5	TGTGCCAGCAGCTTTCGGGGGTTAAGCAATCAGCCCCAGCATTTT	CASSFRGLSNQPQHF
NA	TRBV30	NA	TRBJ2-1	TGTGCCTGGAGTATACCGGAGGGCGATGAGCAGTTCTTC	CAWSIPEGDEQFF
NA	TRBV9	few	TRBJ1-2	TGTGCCAGCAGTCGTCGTGGGGGGCCGACAGCCACCTTC	CASSRRGGPTATF
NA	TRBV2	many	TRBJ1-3	TGTGCCTACAGGGATCGAAACACCATATATTTT	CAYRDRNTIYF
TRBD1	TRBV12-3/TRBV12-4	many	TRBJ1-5	TGTGCCAGCAGTTTATCGACAGGGTACAATCAGCCCCAGCATTTT	CASSLSTGYNQPQHF
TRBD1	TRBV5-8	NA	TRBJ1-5	TGTGCCAGCAGCTCGGGACAGGTACAGCGCCGGCCCCAGCATTTT	CASSSGQVQRRPQHF
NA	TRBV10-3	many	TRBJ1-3	TGTGCCATCCGTTCCGGGGTGAACTCTGGAAACACCATATATTTT	CAIRSGVNSGNTIYF
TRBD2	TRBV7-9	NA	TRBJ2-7	TGTGCCAGCAGCCAAGATAGGTGTGAGTGGCGAGCCCAACGGGGAGGGTACGAGCAGTACTTC	CASSQDRCEWRAQRGGYEQYF
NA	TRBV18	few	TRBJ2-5	TGTGCCAGCTCACCACCGACGTTCCAAGAGACCCAGTACTTC	CASSPPTFQETQYF